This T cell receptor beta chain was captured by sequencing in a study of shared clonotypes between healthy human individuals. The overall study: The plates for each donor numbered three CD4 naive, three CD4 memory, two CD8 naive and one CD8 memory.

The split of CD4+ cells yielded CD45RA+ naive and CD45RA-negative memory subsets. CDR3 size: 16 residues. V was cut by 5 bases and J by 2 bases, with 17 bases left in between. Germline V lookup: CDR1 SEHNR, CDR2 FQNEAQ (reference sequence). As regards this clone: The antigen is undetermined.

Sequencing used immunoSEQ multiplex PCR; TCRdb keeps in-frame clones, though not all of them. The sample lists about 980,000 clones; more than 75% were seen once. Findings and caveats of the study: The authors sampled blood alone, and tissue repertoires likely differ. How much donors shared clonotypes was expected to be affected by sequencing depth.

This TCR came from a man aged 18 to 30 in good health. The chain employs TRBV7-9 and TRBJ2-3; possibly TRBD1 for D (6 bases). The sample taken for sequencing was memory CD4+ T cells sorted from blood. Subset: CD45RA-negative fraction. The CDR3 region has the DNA TGTGCCAGCAGCCACCGCTCACAGGGTAACACAGATACGCAGTATTTT. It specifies CASSHRSQGNTDTQYF. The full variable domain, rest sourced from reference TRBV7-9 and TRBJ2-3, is DTGVSQNPRHKITKRGQNVTFRCDPISEHNRLYWYRQTLGQGPEFLTYFQNEAQLEKSRLLSDRFSAERPKGSFSTLEIQRTEQGDSAMYLCASSHRSQGNTDTQYFGPGTRLTVL.